What follows describes a single TCR beta chain. Germline CDR1 MDHEN, CDR2 SYDVKM. This CDR3 has 13 amino acids. V gave up 5 bases and J gave up 11 bases, with 13 bases separating them. The table came from immunoSEQ multiplex PCR; TCRdb's copy has only in-frame clones and leaves some out. The data show some 160,000 clones, with about 86% seen just once and approximately 4% held by the top ten. The data are from a study of blood T cell repertoires in COVID-19. V usage is TRBV28 and J usage is TRBJ1-6, with a tentative D call TRBD1 (6 bases). Sequences were obtained from peripheral blood. This TCR was recovered from a woman aged 70-85 years with acute or convalescent COVID-19. CDR3 loop: CASSLDSLTPLHF. The CDR3 coding sequence is TGTGCCAGCAGTCTGGACAGTTTAACACCCCTCCACTTT.